Sequencing of this T cell receptor beta chain was carried out in a study of blood T cell repertoires in COVID-19. Germline loops: CDR1 LGHNA, CDR2 YNFKEQ. The CDR3 length is 16 residues. The junction had 10 bases not matched to a gene; V was cut back by 4 bases and J by 6 bases. Here immunoSEQ multiplex PCR was the method, and the copy in TCRdb shows in-frame clones only, minus some. The sample lists about 140,000 clones, roughly 88% seen once, with about 1.7% in the top ten. The chain carries TRBV4-2 and TRBJ2-7; TRBD2 matches at 12 bases. Sequencing was carried out using peripheral blood. The receptor comes from a man in his 70s with acute or convalescent COVID-19. The CDR3 nucleotides are TGTGCCAGCAGCCTCCAACCCGGGACTAGCGGGTTCGAGCAGTACTTC. Residues: CASSLQPGTSGFEQYF.